This TCR beta chain was captured by sequencing in a study of blood T cell repertoires in COVID-19. Across the whole study: The United States, Italy and Spain were the sources of the acute and convalescent COVID-19 samples.

After removal of 7 bases from V and 1 base from J, the junction contained 4 bases not matched to a gene. The CDR3 spans 14 residues. In germline, CDR1 is LNHDA, CDR2 SQIVND (reference sequence). In the study's own analysis: Counts of nucleated cells, estimated from reference gene primer amplification, were obtained. Using immunoSEQ multiplex PCR, the repertoire was profiled, and TCRdb retains in-frame clones only, with some absent. That table supplies the V and J calls and clone size; D and trimming were determined from the DNA. The sample lists about 150,000 clones; roughly 82% were seen once. V is TRBV19 and J is TRBJ2-1; TRBD2 agrees at 7 bases. This clonotype originated in a human donor in a cohort sampled during active COVID-19. Sample: peripheral blood. CDR3: CASTPAGSYNEQFF. CDR3 nucleotides: TGTGCCAGTACCCCAGCGGGGTCCTACAATGAGCAGTTCTTC.